Listed here is a single T cell receptor (beta chain). Its antigen is not identified. HIV-positive participants were all treated in the United States. Researchers report immunoSEQ v3.0 was run at survey level. The protocol was immunoSEQ multiplex PCR, while the TCRdb copy is restricted to in-frame clones and leaves out a portion. Here the sample spans around 29,000 clones, about 85% being singletons. Trimming cost V 3 bases and J 1 base, with 13 bases left between them. The CDR3 consists of 15 residues. The germline CDR1 and CDR2 sequences are MNHEY and SMNVEV (reference sequence). This specimen comes from a study of long-term antiretroviral therapy in people with HIV. Study-wide results and caveats: Repertoire composition at all time points was dominated by clones that had expanded before ART. Diversity rose after ART but stayed below transplant donor controls.

The receptor's source is a man between 18 and 29 years old with HIV. The rearrangement links TRBV27 to TRBJ2-7; weak D call: TRBD2 (7 bases). This specimen was unsorted PBMCs, taken 1.1 years after starting antiretroviral therapy. The CDR3 DNA reads as TGTGCCAGCAGTTTGCGCGGGGGCGCTTCCTACGAGCAGTACTTC. Its translation is CASSLRGGASYEQYF.